This TCR beta chain was sequenced during a study of T cells after somatic rescue of genetic block. TCRdb's copy holds only in-frame clones and misses some; the assay was immunoSEQ multiplex PCR. The repertoire holds roughly 11,000 clones, with 60% to 85% as singletons. Germline CDR1 and CDR2: LNHDA and SQIVND (reference sequence). V gave up 4 bases and J gave up 8 bases; unmatched junction bases: 11. The CDR3 consists of 15 residues. This chain connects TRBV19 to TRBJ1-1; 9 bases agree with TRBD1. This sequence was found in a boy between 5 and 17 years old. Sequences were obtained from peripheral blood mononuclear cells (PBMCs). Written as DNA, the CDR3 is TGTGCCAGTAGTAACAGGGGGCGTCCCCGCCCCGAAGCTTTCTTT. This encodes CASSNRGRPRPEAFF.